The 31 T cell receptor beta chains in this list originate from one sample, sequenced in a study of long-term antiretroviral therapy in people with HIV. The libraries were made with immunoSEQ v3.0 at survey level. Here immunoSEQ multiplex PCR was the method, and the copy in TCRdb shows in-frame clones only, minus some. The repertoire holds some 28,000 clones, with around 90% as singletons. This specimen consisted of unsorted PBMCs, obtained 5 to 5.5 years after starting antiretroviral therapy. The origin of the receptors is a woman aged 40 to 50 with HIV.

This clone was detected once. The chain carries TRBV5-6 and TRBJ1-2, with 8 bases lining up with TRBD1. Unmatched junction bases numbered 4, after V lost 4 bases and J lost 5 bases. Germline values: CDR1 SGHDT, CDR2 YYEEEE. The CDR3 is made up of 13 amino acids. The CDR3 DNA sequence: TGTGCCAGCAGCCCCCGGACAGGGTATGGCTACACCTTC. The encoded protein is CASSPRTGYGYTF.

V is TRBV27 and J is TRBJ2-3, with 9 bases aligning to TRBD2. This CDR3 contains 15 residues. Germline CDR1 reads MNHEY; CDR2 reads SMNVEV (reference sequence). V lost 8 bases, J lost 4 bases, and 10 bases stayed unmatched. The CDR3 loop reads CASLSGSLRADTQYF. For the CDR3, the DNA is TGTGCCAGCCTTAGCGGGAGCCTCCGGGCAGATACGCAGTATTTT.

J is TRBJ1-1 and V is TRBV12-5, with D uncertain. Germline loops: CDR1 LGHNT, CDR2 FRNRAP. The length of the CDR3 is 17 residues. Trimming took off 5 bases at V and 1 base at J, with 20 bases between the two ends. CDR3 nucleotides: TGTGCTAGTGGTCCTCACCTCAACGTGGGGAGGAACACTGAAGCTTTCTTT. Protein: CASGPHLNVGRNTEAFF.

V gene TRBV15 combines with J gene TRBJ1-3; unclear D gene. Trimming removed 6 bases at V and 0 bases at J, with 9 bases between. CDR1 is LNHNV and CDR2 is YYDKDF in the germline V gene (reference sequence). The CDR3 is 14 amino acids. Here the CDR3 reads CATSPEVSGNTIYF. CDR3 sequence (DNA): TGTGCCACCAGTCCAGAGGTCTCTGGAAACACCATATATTTT.

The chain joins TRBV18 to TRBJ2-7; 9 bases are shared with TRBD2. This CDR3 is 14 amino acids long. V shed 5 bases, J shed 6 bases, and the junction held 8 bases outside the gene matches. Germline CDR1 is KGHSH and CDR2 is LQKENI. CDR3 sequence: CASSNPGGGVEQYF. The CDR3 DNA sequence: TGTGCCAGCTCAAACCCTGGCGGGGGGGTCGAGCAGTACTTC.

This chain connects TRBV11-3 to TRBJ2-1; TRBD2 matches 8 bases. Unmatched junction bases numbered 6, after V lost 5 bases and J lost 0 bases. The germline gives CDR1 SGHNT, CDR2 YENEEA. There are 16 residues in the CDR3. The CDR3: CASSDNRGGSYNEQFF. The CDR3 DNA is TGTGCCAGCAGCGACAACCGGGGGGGCTCCTACAATGAGCAGTTCTTC.

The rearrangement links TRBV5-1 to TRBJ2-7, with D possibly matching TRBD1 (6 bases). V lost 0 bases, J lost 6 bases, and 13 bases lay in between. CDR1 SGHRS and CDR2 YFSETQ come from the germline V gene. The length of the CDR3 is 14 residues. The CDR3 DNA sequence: TGCGCCAGCAGCTTGGAAGGGACATTTCGCGAGCAGTACTTC. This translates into CASSLEGTFREQYF.

This CDR3 reads CASSDKRAGGFNEQFF. In DNA, the CDR3 is TGTGCCAGCAGTGATAAGCGAGCGGGAGGGTTCAATGAGCAGTTCTTC. This chain uses TRBV2 with TRBJ2-1, with TRBD2 matching 10 bases. Per germline, CDR1 SNHLY and CDR2 FYNNEI. The CDR3 has 16 amino acids. V lost 3 bases, J lost 6 bases, and 8 bases stayed unmatched.

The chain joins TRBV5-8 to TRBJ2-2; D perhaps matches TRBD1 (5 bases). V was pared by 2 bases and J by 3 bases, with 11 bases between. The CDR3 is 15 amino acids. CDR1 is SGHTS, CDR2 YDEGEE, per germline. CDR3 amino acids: CASSLRGRHTGELFF. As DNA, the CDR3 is TGTGCCAGCAGCTTAAGGGGTCGCCACACCGGGGAGCTGTTTTTT.

CDR3 sequence reads: CASTKFEGYNEQFF. CDR3 bases: TGTGCCAGCACCAAGTTTGAGGGTTACAATGAGCAGTTCTTC. The gene calls are TRBV6-5 and TRBJ2-1; a possible D gene is TRBD2 (5 bases). The CDR3 consists of 14 residues. Germline-derived CDR1 and CDR2 are MNHEY and SVGAGI. V shed 7 bases and J shed 4 bases, with 14 bases lying between them.

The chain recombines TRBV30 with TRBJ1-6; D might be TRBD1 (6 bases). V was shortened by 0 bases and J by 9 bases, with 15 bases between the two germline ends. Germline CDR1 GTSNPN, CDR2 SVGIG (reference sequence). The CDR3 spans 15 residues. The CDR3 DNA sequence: TGTGCCTGGAGTGTATCTGCCAGGGGAACTTCACCCCTCCACTTT. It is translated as CAWSVSARGTSPLHF.

CDR3 protein: CASSLALGVGETQYF. In DNA, the CDR3 is TGTGCCAGCAGCTTAGCGCTGGGGGTCGGAGAGACCCAGTACTTC. J is TRBJ2-5 and V is TRBV7-8; either TRBD1 or TRBD2 may fit D (5 bases each). Germline V gives CDR1 SGHVS, CDR2 FQNEAQ. This CDR3 is built from 15 residues. Trimming pared 0 bases from V and 4 bases from J, leaving 12 bases between.

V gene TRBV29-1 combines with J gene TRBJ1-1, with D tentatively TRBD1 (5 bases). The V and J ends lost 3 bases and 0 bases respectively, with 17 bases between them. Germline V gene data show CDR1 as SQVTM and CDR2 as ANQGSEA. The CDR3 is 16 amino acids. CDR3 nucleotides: TGCAGCGTTGAGGGGGGGGAGTGGGCAATGAACACTGAAGCTTTCTTT. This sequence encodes CSVEGGEWAMNTEAFF.

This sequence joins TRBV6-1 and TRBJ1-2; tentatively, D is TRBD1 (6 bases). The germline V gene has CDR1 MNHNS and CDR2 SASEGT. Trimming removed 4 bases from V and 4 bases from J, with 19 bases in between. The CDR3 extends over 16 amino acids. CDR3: CASSGSRGWAAYGYTF. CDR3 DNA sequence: TGTGCCAGCAGTGGTTCCAGGGGTTGGGCTGCCTATGGCTACACCTTC.

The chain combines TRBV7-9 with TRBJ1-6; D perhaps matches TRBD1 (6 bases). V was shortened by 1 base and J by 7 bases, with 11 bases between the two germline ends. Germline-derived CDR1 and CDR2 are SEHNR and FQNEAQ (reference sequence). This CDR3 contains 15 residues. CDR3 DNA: TGTGCCAGCAGCTTAGAGGGGGGGAGAAATTCACCCCTCCACTTT. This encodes CASSLEGGRNSPLHF.

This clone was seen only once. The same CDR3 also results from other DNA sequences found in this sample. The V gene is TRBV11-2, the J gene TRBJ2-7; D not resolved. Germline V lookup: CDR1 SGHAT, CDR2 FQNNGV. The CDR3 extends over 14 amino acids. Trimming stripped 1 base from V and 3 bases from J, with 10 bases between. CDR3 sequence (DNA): TGTGCCAGCAGCTTAGGGGTAGGCAGCTACGAGCAGTACTTC. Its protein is CASSLGVGSYEQYF.

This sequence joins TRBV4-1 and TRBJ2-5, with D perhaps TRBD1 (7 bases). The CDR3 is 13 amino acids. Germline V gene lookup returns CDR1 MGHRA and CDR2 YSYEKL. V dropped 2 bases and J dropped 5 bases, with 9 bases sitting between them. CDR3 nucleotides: TGCGCCAGCAGCCAACAGGGGGGTGAGACCCAGTACTTC. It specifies CASSQQGGETQYF.

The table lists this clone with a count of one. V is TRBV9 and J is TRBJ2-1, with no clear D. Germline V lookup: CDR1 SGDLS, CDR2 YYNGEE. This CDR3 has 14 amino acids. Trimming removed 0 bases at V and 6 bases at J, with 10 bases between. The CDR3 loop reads CASSVGGSSNEQFF. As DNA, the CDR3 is TGTGCCAGCAGCGTAGGAGGTAGCTCCAATGAGCAGTTCTTC.

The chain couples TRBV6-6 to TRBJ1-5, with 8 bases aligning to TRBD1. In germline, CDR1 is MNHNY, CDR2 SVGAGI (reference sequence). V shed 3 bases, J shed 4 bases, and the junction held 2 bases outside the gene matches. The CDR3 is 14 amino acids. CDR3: CASSYRTGNQPQHF. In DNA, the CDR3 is TGTGCCAGCAGTTATAGGACAGGGAATCAGCCCCAGCATTTT.

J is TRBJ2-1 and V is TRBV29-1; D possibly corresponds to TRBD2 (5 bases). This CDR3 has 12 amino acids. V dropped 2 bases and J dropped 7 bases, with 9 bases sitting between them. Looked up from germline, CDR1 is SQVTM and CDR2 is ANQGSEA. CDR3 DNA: TGCAGCGTTGAAAAACTAGTAAATGAGCAGTTCTTC. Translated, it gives CSVEKLVNEQFF.

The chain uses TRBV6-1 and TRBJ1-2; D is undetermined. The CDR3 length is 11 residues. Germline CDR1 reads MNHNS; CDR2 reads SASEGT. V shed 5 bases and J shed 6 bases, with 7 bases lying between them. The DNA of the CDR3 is TGTGCCAGCAGTTACGGTCATGGCTACACCTTC. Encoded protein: CASSYGHGYTF.

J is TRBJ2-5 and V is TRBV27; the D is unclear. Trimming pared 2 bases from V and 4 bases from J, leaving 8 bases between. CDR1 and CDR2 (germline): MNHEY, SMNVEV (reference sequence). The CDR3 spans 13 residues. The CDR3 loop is CASSLRVGETQYF. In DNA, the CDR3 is TGTGCCAGCAGTTTAAGAGTCGGAGAGACCCAGTACTTC.

DNA of the CDR3: TGTGCCACCAGCAGAGATCTCAACCAGCCCCAGCATTTT. As protein: CATSRDLNQPQHF. J is TRBJ1-5 and V is TRBV15; D call uncertain. CDR1 and CDR2 (germline): LNHNV, YYDKDF (reference sequence). The CDR3 covers 13 residues. Trimming pared 0 bases from V and 7 bases from J, leaving 7 bases between. Filled out from reference TRBV15 and TRBJ1-5, the complete variable domain reads DAMVIQNPRYQVTQFGKPVTLSCSQTLNHNVMYWYQQKSSQAPKLLFHYYDKDFNNEADTPDNFQSRRPNTSFCFLDIRSPGLGDTAMYLCATSRDLNQPQHFGDGTRLSIL.

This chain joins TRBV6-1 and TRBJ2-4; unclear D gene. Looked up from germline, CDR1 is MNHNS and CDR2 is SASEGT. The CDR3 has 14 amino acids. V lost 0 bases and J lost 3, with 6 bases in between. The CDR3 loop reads CASSEAGYKNIQYF. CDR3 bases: TGTGCCAGCAGTGAAGCGGGGTACAAAAACATTCAGTACTTC.

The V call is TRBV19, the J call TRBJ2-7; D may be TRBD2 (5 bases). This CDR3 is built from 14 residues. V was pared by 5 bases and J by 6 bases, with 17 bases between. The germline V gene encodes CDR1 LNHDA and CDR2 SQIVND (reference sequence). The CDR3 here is CASSPGLPPLEQYF. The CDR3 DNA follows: TGTGCCAGTAGTCCAGGACTCCCTCCTCTCGAGCAGTACTTC.

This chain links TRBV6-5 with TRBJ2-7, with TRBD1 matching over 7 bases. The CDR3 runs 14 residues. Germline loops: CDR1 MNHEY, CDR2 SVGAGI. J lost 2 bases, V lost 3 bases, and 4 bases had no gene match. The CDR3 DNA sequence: TGTGCCAGCAGTTATCAGGGGGTGGCCTACGAGCAGTACTTC. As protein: CASSYQGVAYEQYF.

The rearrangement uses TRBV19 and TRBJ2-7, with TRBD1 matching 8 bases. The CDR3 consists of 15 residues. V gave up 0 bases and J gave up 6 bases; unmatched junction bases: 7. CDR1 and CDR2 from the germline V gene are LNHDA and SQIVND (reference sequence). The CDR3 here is CASSIEPGQGREQYF. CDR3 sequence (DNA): TGTGCCAGTAGTATAGAACCCGGACAGGGTCGCGAGCAGTACTTC.

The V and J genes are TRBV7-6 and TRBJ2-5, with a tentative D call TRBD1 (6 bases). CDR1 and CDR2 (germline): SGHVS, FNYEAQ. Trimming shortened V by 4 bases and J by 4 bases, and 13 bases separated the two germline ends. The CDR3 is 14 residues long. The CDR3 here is CASSSLVGAETQYF. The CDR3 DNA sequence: TGTGCCAGCAGCTCCCTTGTGGGGGCAGAGACCCAGTACTTC.

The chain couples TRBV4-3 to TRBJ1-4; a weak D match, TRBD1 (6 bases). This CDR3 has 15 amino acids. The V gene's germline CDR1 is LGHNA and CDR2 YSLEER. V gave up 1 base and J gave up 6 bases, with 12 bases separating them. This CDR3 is CASSQGVTGYEKLFF. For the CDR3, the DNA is TGCGCCAGCAGCCAAGGTGTTACAGGGTATGAAAAACTGTTTTTT.

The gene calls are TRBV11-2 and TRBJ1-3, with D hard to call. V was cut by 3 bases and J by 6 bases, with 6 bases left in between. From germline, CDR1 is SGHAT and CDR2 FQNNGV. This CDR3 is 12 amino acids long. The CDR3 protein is CASSFGENTIYF. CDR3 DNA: TGTGCCAGCAGCTTCGGGGAAAACACCATATATTTT.

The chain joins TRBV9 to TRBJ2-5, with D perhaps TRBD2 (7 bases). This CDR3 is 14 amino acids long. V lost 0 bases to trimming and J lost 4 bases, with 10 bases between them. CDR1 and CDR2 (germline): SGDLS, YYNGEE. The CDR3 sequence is CASSVVGGRETQYF. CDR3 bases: TGTGCCAGCAGCGTAGTGGGGGGGCGAGAGACCCAGTACTTC.